These 20 T cell receptor beta chains share one sample of origin, sequenced in a study of molecular identifiers for immune sequencing clone quantification. TCRdb independently ran MiXCR on the PCR reads; one entry per CDR3 protein. The sample carries 460,000 or so distinct CDR3 sequences, around 23% recorded once. Sequenced material: naive CD8+ T cells from blood, with Jurkat cell RNA spiked in. Subset in this sample: FACS-sorted CD8+CD4-CCR7+CD45RA+ naive T cells. The receptors were gathered from a human donor in good health. Some libraries in this study had Jurkat cell RNA spiked in.

This chain joins TRBV11-2 and TRBJ1-1, with D hard to call. This CDR3 region has 13 residues. The ends were cut back, 8 bases at V and 0 bases at J, with 10 bases in the middle. The germline gives CDR1 SGHAT, CDR2 FQNNGV. CDR3 loop: CASFNALNTEAFF. Written as DNA, the CDR3 is TGTGCCAGCTTCAACGCCTTGAACACTGAAGCTTTCTTT.

This clonotype was observed at least ten times. J is TRBJ1-1 and V is TRBV20-1, with TRBD1 identical over 7 bases. The ends lost 5 bases at V and 8 bases at J; junction bases unmatched: 2. The CDR3 runs to 10 residues. Per germline, CDR1 DFQATT and CDR2 SNEGSKA (reference sequence). The CDR3 spells CSALGQEAFF. The CDR3 nucleotides read TGCAGTGCTTTGGGACAGGAAGCTTTCTTT.

This clonotype was seen ten or more times. This chain links TRBV29-1 with TRBJ1-2, with a tentative D call TRBD1 (6 bases). Trimming stripped 2 bases from V and 4 bases from J, with 17 bases between. CDR3 length: 15 residues. Germline CDR1 SQVTM, CDR2 ANQGSEA. The CDR3 DNA follows: TGCAGCGTTGAAATGTTCTGGGGGCGAAGCTATGGCTACACCTTC. Translation gives CSVEMFWGRSYGYTF. The variable domain in full, with the rest retrieved from reference TRBV29-1 and TRBJ1-2, is SAVISQKPSRDICQRGTSLTIQCQVDSQVTMMFWYRQQPGQSLTLIATANQGSEATYESGFVIDKFPISRPNLTFSTLTVSNMSPEDSSIYLCSVEMFWGRSYGYTFGSGTRLTVV.

Details on this clonotype: The germline gene is not matched at one end of the junction; a read error may be the cause. The J gene is TRBJ2-2, the V gene TRBV9; 9 bases line up with TRBD2. Germline-derived CDR1 and CDR2 are SGDLS and YYNGEE. The CDR3 loop spans 18 amino acids. CDR3 sequence (DNA): TGTGCCAGCAGCGTAGGCATGCGGGCGGGAGGGGACACCAGGGAGCTGTTTTTT. It specifies CASSVGMRAGGDTRELFF. Using reference TRBV9 and TRBJ2-2 for the parts outside the CDR3, the full variable domain is DSGVTQTPKHLITATGQRVTLRCSPRSGDLSVYWYQQSLDQGLQFLIQYYNGEERAKGNILERFSAQQFPDLHSELNLSSLELGDSALYFCASSVGMRAGGDTRELFFGEGSRLTVL.

This clonotype showed up just a few times. The CDR3 coding sequence is TGTGCCAGCAGTTACCCGGACAGGGCAGAAGCTTTCTTT. It yields the protein CASSYPDRAEAFF. V usage is TRBV6-2 or TRBV6-3 and J usage is TRBJ1-1, with TRBD1 matching over 8 bases. This CDR3 contains 13 residues. The trim removed 2 bases at V and 8 bases at J, leaving 4 bases unmatched. The germline CDR1 and CDR2 sequences are MNHEY and SVGEGT.

For the CDR3, the DNA is TGTGCCAGCAGTTCTTGGCAGGGGGGGTATCAGCCCCAGCATTTT. The encoded protein is CASSSWQGGYQPQHF. The V and J genes are TRBV28 and TRBJ1-5; 7 bases map to TRBD1. Unmatched junction bases numbered 8, after V lost 4 bases and J lost 5 bases. This CDR3 has 15 residues. Germline V lookup: CDR1 MDHEN, CDR2 SYDVKM.

In this sample, this clonotype turned up many times. The chain carries TRBV12-3 or TRBV12-4 and TRBJ2-2; the match to TRBD2 covers 11 bases. V shed 6 bases, J shed 0 bases, and the junction held 9 bases outside the gene matches. The CDR3 loop spans 18 amino acids. The CDR3 DNA reads as TGTGCCAGCAGAGGTACTAGCGGGGGAGAACCGAACACCGGGGAGCTGTTTTTT. Translated, it gives CASRGTSGGEPNTGELFF.

This clonotype was detected a few times. The J gene is TRBJ1-5, the V gene TRBV27; D is uncertain. Trimming left V 4 bases short and J 4 bases short, with 8 bases between. Germline assignment: CDR1 MNHEY and CDR2 SMNVEV (reference sequence). The CDR3 runs to 13 residues. The CDR3 sequence: CASSYGINQPQHF. CDR3 DNA sequence: TGTGCCAGCAGTTATGGGATTAATCAGCCCCAGCATTTT.

For this clonotype: A read error may explain this, as a much larger clone is one base away. The chain recombines TRBV4-1 with TRBJ2-7; a possible D gene is TRBD1 (5 bases). V was shortened by 0 bases and J by 5 bases, with 8 bases between the two germline ends. Germline V gene data show CDR1 as MGHRA and CDR2 as YSYEKL. The CDR3 sequence is 13 residues long. Here the CDR3 reads CASSQEGADEQYF. CDR3 sequence (DNA): TGCGCCAGCAGCCAAGAAGGGGCAGACGAGCAGTACTTC.

This clonotype was seen once. This chain links TRBV19 with TRBJ2-3; 10 bases align to TRBD2. This CDR3 has 16 amino acids. Germline CDR1 reads LNHDA; CDR2 reads SQIVND (reference sequence). V lost 3 bases and J lost 4; bases outside the gene matches: 7. The CDR3 DNA sequence: TGTGCCAGTAGTATGGGTAGCGGGGGGTTGCCAGATACGCAGTATTTT. Its protein is CASSMGSGGLPDTQYF.

This clonotype was observed a few times. The chain combines TRBV27 with TRBJ2-1; 8 bases align to TRBD2. The trim removed 8 bases at V and 5 bases at J, leaving 14 bases unmatched. Germline CDR1 is MNHEY and CDR2 is SMNVEV (reference sequence). The CDR3 is made up of 16 amino acids. CDR3 sequence reads: CASGFGLAGGNNEQFF. DNA for the CDR3: TGTGCCAGCGGATTCGGTCTCGCGGGGGGTAACAATGAGCAGTTCTTC.

In its sample, this clonotype was seen a few times. The chain combines TRBV4-1 with TRBJ2-2, with 8 bases matching TRBD2. Losses at the gene ends were 0 bases for V and 0 bases for J; bases not matched to a gene: 3. The CDR3 loop spans 17 amino acids. Germline V gives CDR1 MGHRA, CDR2 YSYEKL. The CDR3 is CASSQDQLAANTGELFF. CDR3 nucleotides: TGCGCCAGCAGCCAAGATCAACTAGCGGCGAACACCGGGGAGCTGTTTTTT.

This clonotype came up a few times. This rearrangement joins TRBV19 to TRBJ2-1; no definite D call. Germline CDR1 reads LNHDA; CDR2 reads SQIVND (reference sequence). This CDR3 comprises 16 residues. V was clipped by 0 bases and J by 0 bases, with 9 bases between them. The CDR3 spells CASSIEAFVSYNEQFF. CDR3 bases: TGTGCCAGTAGTATAGAGGCCTTCGTCTCCTACAATGAGCAGTTCTTC.

The V gene is TRBV15, the J gene TRBJ2-1; no clear D gene. The CDR3 runs 14 residues. The ends were cut back, 2 bases at V and 6 bases at J, with 11 bases in the middle. The germline CDR1 and CDR2 sequences are LNHNV and YYDKDF (reference sequence). The CDR3 bases are TGTGCCACCAGCAGACCCACTGGCCTCAATGAGCAGTTCTTC. It yields the protein CATSRPTGLNEQFF.

Regarding this clonotype: A single base separates this from a much larger clone, so it may be a read error. The chain employs TRBV6-5 and TRBJ1-2; TRBD1 is a possible D gene (5 bases). V lost 6 bases and J 3 bases, leaving 11 bases between the germline ends. From germline, CDR1 is MNHEY and CDR2 SVGAGI. This CDR3 contains 13 residues. CDR3 protein: CASRPDNHYGYTF. The DNA for the CDR3 is TGTGCCAGCAGACCGGACAACCACTATGGCTACACCTTC.

The chain employs TRBV6-6 and TRBJ1-1, with unresolved D. This CDR3 contains 12 residues. Trimming cost V 6 bases and J 2 bases, with 7 bases left between them. Germline V lookup: CDR1 MNHNY, CDR2 SVGAGI (reference sequence). The CDR3 sequence is CASRPLNTEAFF. The CDR3 nucleotides read TGTGCCAGCAGGCCGCTAAACACTGAAGCTTTCTTT.

The V and J genes are TRBV5-1 and TRBJ1-1, with 7 bases lining up with TRBD1. J lost 3 bases, V lost 3 bases, and 5 bases had no gene match. CDR3 length equals 14 residues. The V gene's germline CDR1 is SGHRS and CDR2 YFSETQ. CDR3 in DNA: TGCGCCAGCAGCTCCGACAGGGATTACACTGAAGCTTTCTTT. Its protein is CASSSDRDYTEAFF.

The chain is built from TRBV6-5 and TRBJ2-7; D gene ambiguous. V gave up 0 bases and J gave up 4 bases, with 10 bases separating them. Germline V lookup: CDR1 MNHEY, CDR2 SVGAGI. This CDR3 has 14 residues. The CDR3 region has the DNA TGTGCCAGCAGTTACTCTGACTCGACGTACGAGCAGTACTTC. It specifies CASSYSDSTYEQYF.

This rearrangement joins TRBV27 to TRBJ2-3; 8 bases are shared with TRBD1. V dropped 10 bases and J dropped 4; count of bases not matched to a gene: 10. Germline CDR1 and CDR2: MNHEY and SMNVEV (reference sequence). The CDR3 is 14 amino acids. The CDR3 coding sequence is TGTGCCACCAGCCCCAGGGGGCCGTCAGATACGCAGTATTTT. Translating it yields CATSPRGPSDTQYF.

This clonotype was found many times. The V call is TRBV4-1, the J call TRBJ2-7; no clear D gene. Germline CDR1 MGHRA, CDR2 YSYEKL. With 1 base removed from V and 2 bases from J, the gap between germline ends came to 18 bases. The CDR3 is made up of 17 amino acids. The CDR3 is CASSQVEKLDNTYEQYF. CDR3 DNA: TGCGCCAGCAGCCAAGTAGAGAAGCTCGACAACACCTACGAGCAGTACTTC.